The 16 T cell receptor beta chains listed next were all sequenced from one sample in a study of blood T cell repertoires in COVID-19. Generated by immunoSEQ multiplex PCR, the TCRdb table keeps only in-frame clones and is missing some. The sample has approximately 170,000 clones, about 89% seen once. Sequencing input: peripheral blood. The origin of the receptors is a man in his 70s with acute or convalescent COVID-19.

The CDR3 DNA reads TGTGCCAGCAGTTGGAGAGGAGGTAACACCGGGGAGCTGTTTTTT. This translates into CASSWRGGNTGELFF. The chain carries TRBV27 and TRBJ2-2, with D possibly matching TRBD2 (5 bases). From germline, CDR1 is MNHEY and CDR2 SMNVEV (reference sequence). The CDR3 runs 15 residues. The germline V and J ends were trimmed by 4 bases and 2 bases, with 11 bases remaining between them.

This sequence joins TRBV7-2 and TRBJ1-5, with D perhaps matching TRBD1 (5 bases). This CDR3 comprises 15 residues. Germline values: CDR1 SGHTA, CDR2 FQGNSA. Trimming removed 2 bases at V and 4 bases at J, with 12 bases between. CDR3 amino acids: CASSLRQQFNQPQHF. In DNA form, the CDR3 reads TGTGCCAGCAGCTTAAGACAGCAGTTTAATCAGCCCCAGCATTTT.

The table lists this clone with a count of one. The J gene is TRBJ1-2, the V gene TRBV27; D perhaps matches TRBD1 (5 bases). The CDR3 sequence is 17 residues long. CDR1 MNHEY and CDR2 SMNVEV come from the germline V gene (reference sequence). V shed 3 bases and J shed 8 bases, with 25 bases lying between them. The CDR3 reads CASSFGGGGVGVDGYTF. CDR3 DNA sequence: TGTGCCAGCAGTTTCGGGGGTGGAGGTGTGGGGGTAGACGGCTACACCTTC.

V and J are TRBV4-2 and TRBJ2-7; possible D gene TRBD2, 6 bases. V lost 1 base to trimming and J lost 1 base, with 11 bases between them. CDR1 LGHNA and CDR2 YNFKEQ come from the germline V gene. The length of the CDR3 is 15 residues. CDR3 protein: CASSQAGGNSYEQYF. DNA for the CDR3: TGTGCCAGCAGCCAAGCTGGGGGGAATTCCTACGAGCAGTACTTC.

Only a few counts were recorded for this clone. The rearrangement joins TRBV6-6 to TRBJ1-2, with 8 bases aligning to TRBD1. Looked up from germline, CDR1 is MNHNY and CDR2 is SVGAGI (reference sequence). This CDR3 contains 13 residues. Losses at the gene ends were 11 bases for V and 8 bases for J; bases not matched to a gene: 13. CDR3 sequence reads: CAVLTQGGGGYTF. The CDR3 DNA sequence: TGTGCCGTACTGACACAGGGGGGGGGCGGCTACACCTTC.

V and J are TRBV19 and TRBJ2-7; 8 bases are shared with TRBD2. The CDR3 has 15 residues. The germline gives CDR1 LNHDA, CDR2 SQIVND (reference sequence). The junction had 8 bases not matched to a gene; V was cut back by 6 bases and J by 1 base. In DNA, the CDR3 is TGTGCCAGTAGCCTAAGCGGGGGAAAGTCCTACGAGCAGTACTTC. Its translation is CASSLSGGKSYEQYF.

CDR3 DNA: TGCAGCGTCCCTATCTACGGACACCAGAACACTGAAGCTTTCTTT. Amino acid sequence: CSVPIYGHQNTEAFF. The rearrangement links TRBV29-1 to TRBJ1-1, with a weak D call TRBD1 (5 bases). V lost 6 bases and J 1 base, leaving 18 bases between the germline ends. Germline loops: CDR1 SQVTM, CDR2 ANQGSEA. The CDR3 length is 15 residues.

CDR3 protein: CASSQDLAGVEDEQFF. As DNA, the CDR3 is TGTGCCAGCAGCCAAGATCTAGCGGGAGTTGAGGATGAGCAGTTCTTC. V usage is TRBV3-1 (or the pseudogene TRBV3-2) and J usage is TRBJ2-1; TRBD2 matches at 10 bases. The germline gives CDR1 LGHDT, CDR2 YNNKEL (reference sequence). The CDR3 is 16 residues long. With V trimmed by 0 bases and J by 8 bases, 7 bases remained unmatched.

This clone was seen only once. The chain links TRBV19 to TRBJ2-5; a possible D gene is TRBD1 (5 bases). CDR3 size: 15 residues. Germline V gives CDR1 LNHDA, CDR2 SQIVND (reference sequence). Trimming pared 6 bases from V and 4 bases from J, leaving 18 bases between. The CDR3 sequence: CASRRNGRAPETQYF. CDR3 in DNA: TGTGCCAGTAGGAGGAATGGCAGGGCCCCAGAGACCCAGTACTTC.

This chain uses TRBV9 with TRBJ1-5; D might be TRBD1 (5 bases). Trimming pared 7 bases from V and 0 bases from J, leaving 11 bases between. In germline, CDR1 is SGDLS, CDR2 YYNGEE. The CDR3 is 14 amino acids. CDR3 sequence: CASGGDYSNQPQHF. CDR3 bases: TGTGCCAGCGGGGGGGATTATAGCAATCAGCCCCAGCATTTT.

The chain uses TRBV6-1 and TRBJ2-7; 9 nucleotides align to TRBD2. V dropped 5 bases and J dropped 2; count of bases not matched to a gene: 7. Germline CDR1 MNHNS, CDR2 SASEGT. The CDR3 is 15 residues long. CDR3 coding DNA: TGTGCCAGCAGTATTTTCTCTAGCGGGACCTACGAGCAGTACTTC. It is translated as CASSIFSSGTYEQYF.

The genes are TRBV6-6 and TRBJ1-2, with D maybe TRBD1 (6 bases). Germline V gene lookup returns CDR1 MNHNY and CDR2 SVGAGI (reference sequence). CDR3 length: 16 amino acids. Trimming pared 5 bases from V and 4 bases from J, leaving 20 bases between. This CDR3 is CASSPSRGFVGYGYTF. The CDR3 coding sequence is TGTGCCAGCAGTCCCTCCAGGGGTTTCGTGGGCTATGGCTACACCTTC.

The V and J genes are TRBV7-9 and TRBJ2-7; a possible D gene is TRBD1 (5 bases). V lost 1 base and J 0 bases, leaving 10 bases between the germline ends. The CDR3 is 15 amino acids. Germline CDR1 is SEHNR and CDR2 is FQNEAQ (reference sequence). The CDR3 here is CASSLGGGFSYEQYF. CDR3 nucleotides: TGTGCCAGCAGCTTAGGGGGCGGATTCTCCTACGAGCAGTACTTC.

The rearrangement links TRBV4-1 to TRBJ1-4; D might be TRBD1 (6 bases). This CDR3 is built from 15 residues. V was cut by 1 base and J by 3 bases, with 9 bases left in between. Germline V gene data show CDR1 as MGHRA and CDR2 as YSYEKL. The CDR3 DNA is TGCGCCAGCAGCCAAGGGACAGCCGCTAATGAAAAACTGTTTTTT. Its protein is CASSQGTAANEKLFF.

This clone has only one observation. This chain connects TRBV10-3 to TRBJ2-1, with TRBD2 matching over 9 bases. CDR1 is ENHRY and CDR2 is SYGVKD in the germline V gene. The CDR3 consists of 15 residues. The junction had 8 bases not matched to a gene; V was cut back by 2 bases and J by 9 bases. CDR3 coding DNA: TGTGCCATCAGTGAGCCCCCCGGGACTAGCAGTGAGCAGTTCTTC. Encoded protein: CAISEPPGTSSEQFF.

This chain joins TRBV5-4 and TRBJ2-1, with D unclear. CDR3 size: 13 residues. Trimming took 4 bases from V and 5 from J, leaving 10 bases between them. Germline CDR1 is SGHNT and CDR2 is YYREEE (reference sequence). CDR3 loop: CASSVTQNNEQFF. For the CDR3, the DNA is TGTGCCAGCAGCGTTACACAAAACAATGAGCAGTTCTTC.